This T cell receptor (beta chain) appears in the sequencing data of a study of blood T cell repertoires in COVID-19. Study at large: The samples span acute and convalescent COVID-19 from the United States, Italy and Spain. The cDNA or gDNA used as material had been derived from T cells, B-cell-depleted T cells, or PBMCs.

Per the germline V gene, CDR1 is LGHDT and CDR2 is YNNKEL (reference sequence). This CDR3 comprises 14 residues. The V and J ends lost 7 bases and 3 bases, in that order; junction bases with no gene match: 6. Original methodology: Counts of nucleated cells, estimated from reference gene primer amplification, were obtained. Data came from immunoSEQ multiplex PCR; TCRdb stores just in-frame clones and leaves some out. The V and J calls and clone size are taken from that table; D and trimming were inferred from the DNA. This table has roughly 220,000 clones, around 84% appearing once. This receptor was taken from a man in his thirties or forties with active or convalescent COVID-19. The specimen was peripheral blood. The chain couples TRBV3-1 (or the pseudogene TRBV3-2) to TRBJ2-7; 10 bases match TRBD2. CDR3 DNA sequence: TGTGCCAGCACTCAGGGACTAGCGTTCTACGAGCAGTACTTC. This encodes CASTQGLAFYEQYF.